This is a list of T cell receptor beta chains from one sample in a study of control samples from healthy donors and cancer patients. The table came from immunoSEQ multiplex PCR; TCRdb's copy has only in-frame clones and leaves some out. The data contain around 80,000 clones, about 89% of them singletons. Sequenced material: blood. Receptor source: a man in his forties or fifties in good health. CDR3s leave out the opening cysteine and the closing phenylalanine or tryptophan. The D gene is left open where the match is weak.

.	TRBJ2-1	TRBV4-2	ASSPPGDNEQF
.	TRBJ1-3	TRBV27	ASSSTGVNTGTIY
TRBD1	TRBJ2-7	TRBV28	ASSAPGTGNYEQY
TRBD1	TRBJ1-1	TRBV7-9	ASRSTGRTEAF
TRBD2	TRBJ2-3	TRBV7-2	ASSSRTSGGADTQY
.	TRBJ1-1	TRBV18	ASSRDENTEAF
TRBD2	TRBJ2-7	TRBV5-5	ASSWGLAGDEQY
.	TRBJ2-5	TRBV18	ASSPPTRAKETQY
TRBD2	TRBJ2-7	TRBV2	ASSELAEWGDEQY
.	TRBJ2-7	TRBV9	ASSLAGRGYEQY
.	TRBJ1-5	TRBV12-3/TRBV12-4	ASSRDRNQPQH
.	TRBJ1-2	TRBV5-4	ASSLEGNYGYT
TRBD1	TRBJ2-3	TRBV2	ASSPGTGVYRHTQY
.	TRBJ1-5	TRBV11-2	ASSLQGFNQPQH
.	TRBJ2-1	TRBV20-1	SASRYNEQF